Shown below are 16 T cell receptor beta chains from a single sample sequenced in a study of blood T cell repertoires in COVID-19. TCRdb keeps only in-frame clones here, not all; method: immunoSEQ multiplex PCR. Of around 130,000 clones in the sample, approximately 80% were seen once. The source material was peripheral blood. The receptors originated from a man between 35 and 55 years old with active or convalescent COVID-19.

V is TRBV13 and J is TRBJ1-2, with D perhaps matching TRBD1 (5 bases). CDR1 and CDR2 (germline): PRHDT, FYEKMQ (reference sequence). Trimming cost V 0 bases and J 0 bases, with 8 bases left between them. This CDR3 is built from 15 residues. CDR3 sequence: CASSLGQVSNYGYTF. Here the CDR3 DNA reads TGTGCCAGCAGCTTAGGACAGGTTTCTAACTATGGCTACACCTTC.

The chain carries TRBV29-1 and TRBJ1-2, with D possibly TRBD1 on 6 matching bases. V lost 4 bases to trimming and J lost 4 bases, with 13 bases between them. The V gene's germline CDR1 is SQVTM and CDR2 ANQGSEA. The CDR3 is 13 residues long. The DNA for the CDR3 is TGCAGCGTTGCCACAGGGTGGGCCTATGGCTACACCTTC. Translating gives CSVATGWAYGYTF.

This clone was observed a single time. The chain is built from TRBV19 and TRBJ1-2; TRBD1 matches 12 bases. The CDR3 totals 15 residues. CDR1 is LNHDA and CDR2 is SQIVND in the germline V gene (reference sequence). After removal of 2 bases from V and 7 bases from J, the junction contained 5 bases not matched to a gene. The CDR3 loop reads CASSIPGQGARGYTF. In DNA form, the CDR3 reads TGTGCCAGTAGTATACCGGGACAGGGGGCTCGTGGCTACACCTTC.

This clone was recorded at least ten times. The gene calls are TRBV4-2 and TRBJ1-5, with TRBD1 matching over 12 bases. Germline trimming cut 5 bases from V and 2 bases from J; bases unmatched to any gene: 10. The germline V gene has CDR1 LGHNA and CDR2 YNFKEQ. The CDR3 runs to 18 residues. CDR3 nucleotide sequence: TGTGCCAGCAGCAAAACCGCGGGACAGGGGGCGGGCAATCAGCCCCAGCATTTT. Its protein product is CASSKTAGQGAGNQPQHF.

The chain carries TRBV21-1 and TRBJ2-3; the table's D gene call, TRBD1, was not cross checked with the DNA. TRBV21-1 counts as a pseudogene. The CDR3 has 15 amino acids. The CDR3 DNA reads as TGTGCCAGCAGCTCACAGGACCGCTGCACAGATACGCAGTATTTT. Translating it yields CASSSQDRCTDTQYF.

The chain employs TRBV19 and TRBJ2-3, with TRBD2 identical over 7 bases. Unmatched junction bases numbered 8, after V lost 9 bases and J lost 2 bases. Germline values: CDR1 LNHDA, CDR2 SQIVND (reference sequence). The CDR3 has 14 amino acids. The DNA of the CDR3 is TGTGCCAGCAATGGGGACTATCTCACAGATACGCAGTATTTT. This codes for CASNGDYLTDTQYF.

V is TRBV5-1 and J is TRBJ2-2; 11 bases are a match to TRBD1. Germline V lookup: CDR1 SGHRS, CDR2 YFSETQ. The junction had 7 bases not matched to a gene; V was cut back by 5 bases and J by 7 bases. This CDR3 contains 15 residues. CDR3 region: CASSPGQGASGELFF. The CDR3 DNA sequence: TGCGCCAGCAGTCCCGGACAGGGGGCTAGCGGGGAGCTGTTTTTT.

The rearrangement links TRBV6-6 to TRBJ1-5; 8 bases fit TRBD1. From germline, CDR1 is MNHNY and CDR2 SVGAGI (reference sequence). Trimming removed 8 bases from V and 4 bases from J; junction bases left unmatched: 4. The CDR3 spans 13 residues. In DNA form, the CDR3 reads TGTGCCAGCGCGGGACAGGAAAATCAGCCCCAGCATTTT. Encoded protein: CASAGQENQPQHF.

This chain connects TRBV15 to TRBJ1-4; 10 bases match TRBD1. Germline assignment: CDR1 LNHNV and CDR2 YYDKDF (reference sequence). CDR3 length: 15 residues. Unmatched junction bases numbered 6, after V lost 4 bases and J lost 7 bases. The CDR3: CATSMRQGAFEKLFF. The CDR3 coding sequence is TGTGCCACCAGCATGCGACAGGGGGCCTTTGAAAAACTGTTTTTT.

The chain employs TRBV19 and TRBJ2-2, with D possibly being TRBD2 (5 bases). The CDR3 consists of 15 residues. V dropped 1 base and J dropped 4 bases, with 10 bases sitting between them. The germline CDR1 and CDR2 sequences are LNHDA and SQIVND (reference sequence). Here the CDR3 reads CASSIVSGATGELFF. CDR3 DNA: TGTGCCAGTAGTATAGTAAGCGGAGCCACCGGGGAGCTGTTTTTT.

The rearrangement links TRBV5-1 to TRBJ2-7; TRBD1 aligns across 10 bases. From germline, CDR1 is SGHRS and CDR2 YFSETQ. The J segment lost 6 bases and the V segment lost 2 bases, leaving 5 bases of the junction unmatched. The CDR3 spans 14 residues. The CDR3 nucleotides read TGCGCCAGCAGCTTTTCCGGGACAGGGGCCGAGCAGTACTTC. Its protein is CASSFSGTGAEQYF.

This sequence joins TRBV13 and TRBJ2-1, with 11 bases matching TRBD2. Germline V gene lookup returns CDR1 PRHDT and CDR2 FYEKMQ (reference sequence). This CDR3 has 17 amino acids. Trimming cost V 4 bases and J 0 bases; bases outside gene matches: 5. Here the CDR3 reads CASSSIAGGYSYNEQFF. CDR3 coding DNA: TGTGCCAGCAGCTCAATAGCGGGGGGGTACTCCTACAATGAGCAGTTCTTC.

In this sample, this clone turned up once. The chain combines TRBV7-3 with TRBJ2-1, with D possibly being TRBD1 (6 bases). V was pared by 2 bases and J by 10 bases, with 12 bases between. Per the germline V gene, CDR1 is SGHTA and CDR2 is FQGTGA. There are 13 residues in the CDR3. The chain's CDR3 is CASSLFPGTEQFF. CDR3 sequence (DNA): TGTGCCAGCAGCTTATTCCCGGGGACAGAGCAGTTCTTC.

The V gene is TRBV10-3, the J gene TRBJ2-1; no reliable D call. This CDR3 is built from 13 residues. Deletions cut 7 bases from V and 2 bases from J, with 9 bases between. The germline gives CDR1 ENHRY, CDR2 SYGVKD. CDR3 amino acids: CAIMSPAYNEQFF. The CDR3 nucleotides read TGTGCCATCATGTCCCCTGCCTACAATGAGCAGTTCTTC.

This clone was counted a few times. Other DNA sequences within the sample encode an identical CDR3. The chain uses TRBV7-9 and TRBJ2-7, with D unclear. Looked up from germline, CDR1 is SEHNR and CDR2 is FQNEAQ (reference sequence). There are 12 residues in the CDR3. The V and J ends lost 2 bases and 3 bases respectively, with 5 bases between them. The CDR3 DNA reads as TGTGCCAGCAGCTTATCTGTCTACGAGCAGTACTTC. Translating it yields CASSLSVYEQYF.

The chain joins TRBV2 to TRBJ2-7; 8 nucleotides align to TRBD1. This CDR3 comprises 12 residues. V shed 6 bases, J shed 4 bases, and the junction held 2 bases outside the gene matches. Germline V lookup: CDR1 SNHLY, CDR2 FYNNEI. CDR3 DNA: TGTGCCAGCAGGGGGACAGGTTACGAGCAGTACTTC. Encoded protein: CASRGTGYEQYF.